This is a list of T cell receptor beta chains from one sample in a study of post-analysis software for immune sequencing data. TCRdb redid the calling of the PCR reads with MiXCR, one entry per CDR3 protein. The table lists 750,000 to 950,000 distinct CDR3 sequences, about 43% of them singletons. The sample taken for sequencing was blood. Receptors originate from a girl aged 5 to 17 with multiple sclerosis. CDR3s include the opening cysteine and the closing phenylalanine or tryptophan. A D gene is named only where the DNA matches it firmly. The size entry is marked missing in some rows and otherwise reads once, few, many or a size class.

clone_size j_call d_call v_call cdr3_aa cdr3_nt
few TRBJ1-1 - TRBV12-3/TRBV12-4 CASSYTGGVDAFF TGTGCCAGCAGCTATACCGGGGGTGTTGACGCTTTCTTT
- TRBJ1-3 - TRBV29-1 CSVESLSGNTIYF TGCAGCGTTGAGAGTCTCTCTGGAAACACCATATATTTT
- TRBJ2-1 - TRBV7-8 CASSLGVGGYNEQFF TGTGCCAGCAGCTTAGGTGTAGGGGGTTACAATGAGCAGTTCTTC
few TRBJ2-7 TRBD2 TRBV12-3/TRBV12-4 CASSPGLGFETYEQYF TGTGCCAGCAGCCCGGGACTAGGCTTTGAAACCTACGAGCAGTACTTC
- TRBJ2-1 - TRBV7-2 CASSMFENEQFF TGTGCCAGCAGCATGTTCGAGAATGAGCAGTTCTTC
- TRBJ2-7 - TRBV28 CASSLWGKAQYF TGTGCCAGCAGTTTATGGGGAAAGGCCCAGTACTTC
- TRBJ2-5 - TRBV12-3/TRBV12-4 CASSLAVLKTQYF TGTGCCAGCAGTTTAGCAGTATTAAAGACCCAGTACTTC
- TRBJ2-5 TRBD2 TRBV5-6 CASAPGLAGLKTQYF TGTGCCAGCGCTCCGGGACTAGCGGGATTGAAGACCCAGTACTTC
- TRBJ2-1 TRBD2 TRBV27 CASSSHTGTGPYITGTSGSLVQFF TGTGCCAGCAGTTCCCACACCGGGACAGGGCCCTATATCACCGGGACTAGCGGGAGTCTAGTGCAGTTCTTC
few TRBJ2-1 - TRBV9 CASGDSEQFF TGTGCCAGCGGGGATAGTGAGCAGTTCTTC
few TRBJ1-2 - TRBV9 CASSDLRHHPMSYTF TGTGCCAGCAGCGACCTCCGGCACCACCCTATGAGCTACACCTTC
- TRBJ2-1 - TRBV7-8 CASSQTLAYEQFF TGTGCCAGCAGCCAAACGCTCGCGTATGAGCAGTTCTTC
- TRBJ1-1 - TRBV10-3 CASKAGHLMNTEAFF TGTGCATCCAAAGCGGGTCATTTAATGAACACTGAAGCTTTCTTT
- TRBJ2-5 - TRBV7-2 CASSLDQGPQETQYF TGTGCCAGCAGCTTAGATCAGGGCCCCCAAGAGACCCAGTACTTC
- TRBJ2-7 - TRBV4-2 CASSQAGLGYEQYF TGTGCCAGCAGCCAGGCCGGACTTGGATACGAGCAGTACTTC
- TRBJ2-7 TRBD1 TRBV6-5 CASSYRGTGHYEQYF TGTGCCAGCAGTTACCGTGGGACAGGACATTACGAGCAGTACTTC
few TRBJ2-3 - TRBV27 CASSLVTDTDTQYF TGTGCCAGCAGTTTAGTAACAGACACAGATACGCAGTATTTT
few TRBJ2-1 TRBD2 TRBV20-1 CSALSLSSGSGNEQFF TGCAGTGCCCTTTCCCTCTCTAGCGGGAGTGGTAATGAGCAGTTCTTC
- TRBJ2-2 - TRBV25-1 CASSARQEAGELFF TGTGCCAGCAGTGCCCGACAGGAGGCCGGGGAGCTGTTTTTT
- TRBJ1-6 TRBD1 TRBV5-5 CASSLRGQLSANSPLHF TGTGCCAGCAGCTTGCGGGGACAGCTCTCCGCCAATTCACCCCTCCACTTT
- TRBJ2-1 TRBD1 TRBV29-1 CSVGTGTGAYNEQFF TGCAGCGTTGGAACCGGGACAGGGGCCTACAATGAGCAGTTCTTC
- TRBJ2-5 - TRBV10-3 CATAPGSGETQYF TGTGCCACCGCCCCAGGGTCCGGGGAGACCCAGTACTTC
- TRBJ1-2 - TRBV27 CASSPATGYYGYTF TGTGCCAGCAGTCCAGCCACAGGGTACTATGGCTACACCTTC